This passage covers 7 T cell receptor beta chains from one sample sequenced in a study of CD8 T cells in Susac syndrome. Reverse transcription of roughly 0.5 to 1 ug RNA was carried out with random hexamers. TCRdb re-analysed the immunoSEQ multiplex PCR reads in MiXCR, keeping a single row per CDR3 protein. The data contain 200,000 or so distinct CDR3 sequences, nearly 95% of them singletons. Source material: CD4+ T cells from PBMCs. Receptors were obtained from a human donor with multiple sclerosis.

The chain uses TRBV6-5 and TRBJ2-1; the D is unclear. The CDR3 is made up of 11 amino acids. Trimming removed 6 bases from V and 4 bases from J, with 4 bases in between. In germline, CDR1 is MNHEY, CDR2 SVGAGI. The CDR3 loop reads CASRLYNEQFF. CDR3 DNA sequence: TGTGCCAGCAGACTATACAATGAGCAGTTCTTC.

This chain connects TRBV20-1 to TRBJ2-3, with 8 bases that match TRBD2. V lost 1 base, J lost 3 bases, and 6 bases stayed unmatched. The CDR3 is 15 residues long. The germline gives CDR1 DFQATT, CDR2 SNEGSKA (reference sequence). CDR3 protein: CSARVLSGGTDTQYF. The CDR3 DNA reads TGCAGTGCTAGAGTTCTATCGGGAGGGACAGATACGCAGTATTTT.

The genes are TRBV12-5 and TRBJ2-3; D perhaps matches TRBD2 (6 bases). Trimming removed 6 bases at V and 2 bases at J, with 18 bases between. The CDR3 contains 16 residues. Looked up from germline, CDR1 is LGHNT and CDR2 is FRNRAP. The CDR3 spells CASGAGMTASTDTQYF. CDR3 DNA sequence: TGTGCTAGTGGGGCGGGGATGACCGCCTCCACAGATACGCAGTATTTT. The entire variable domain, with the rest obtained from reference TRBV12-5 and TRBJ2-3, is as follows: DARVTQTPRHKVTEMGQEVTMRCQPILGHNTVFWYRQTMMQGLELLAYFRNRAPLDDSGMPKDRFSAEMPDATLATLKIQPSEPRDSAVYFCASGAGMTASTDTQYFGPGTRLTVL.

This chain joins TRBV12-3 or TRBV12-4 and TRBJ1-2; TRBD1 might be the D (5 bases). The CDR3 loop spans 13 amino acids. The V end lost 6 bases, the J end lost 4 bases, and 12 bases lay between the germline ends. As DNA, the CDR3 is TGTGCCAGCAGGTCGGGGACGGTCTATGGCTACACCTTC. Encoded protein: CASRSGTVYGYTF.

This chain links TRBV4-2 with TRBJ2-2, with TRBD1 identical over 12 bases. Germline trimming cut 0 bases from V and 7 bases from J; bases unmatched to any gene: 12. CDR1 LGHNA and CDR2 YNFKEQ come from the germline V gene. The CDR3 sequence is 19 residues long. The CDR3 DNA is TGTGCCAGCAGCCAAGAACATCCCGGGACAGGGGGCATGGGCGGGGAGCTGTTTTTT. Translation gives CASSQEHPGTGGMGGELFF.

CDR3 DNA: TGTGCCAGCAGCTTGGAGGAGCGGGAGACCCAGTACTTC. Its translation is CASSLEERETQYF. V gene TRBV12-3 or TRBV12-4 combines with J gene TRBJ2-5, with a possible D match to TRBD2 (5 bases). The CDR3 contains 13 residues. The V end lost 6 bases, the J end lost 5 bases, and 13 bases lay between the germline ends.

CDR3 residues: CSVEEGAPVSGQYF. CDR3 nucleotides: TGCAGCGTTGAAGAGGGGGCCCCCGTGAGCGGTCAGTACTTC. This chain connects TRBV29-1 to TRBJ2-4, with D perhaps TRBD1 (6 bases). The CDR3 totals 14 residues. V lost 0 bases, J lost 12 bases, and 18 bases lay in between. Germline loops: CDR1 SQVTM, CDR2 ANQGSEA.